This T cell receptor beta chain was recovered during a study of cytomegalovirus exposure and HLA in healthy donors. Per germline, CDR1 LGHNA and CDR2 YNFKEQ. CDR3 length: 16 amino acids. V was clipped by 4 bases and J by 0 bases, with 13 bases between them. General study findings and limits: It was approximately 170 TCR beta chains that were listed as cytomegalovirus-associated. A link between a missense DCLRE1C variant and TCR beta V- and J-gene trimming emerged from a later analysis.

This clone was observed a handful of times. Its target is unknown. 60 Vbeta and 13 Jbeta primers were used in PCR. Sequencing was performed with immunoSEQ multiplex PCR; in TCRdb, only in-frame clones are kept and a portion is missing. The sample shows about 98,000 clones, about 81% of them seen only once. The chain recombines TRBV4-2 with TRBJ2-1; no definite D call. Material: PBMCs. This TCR was recovered from a man aged 35-49 years in good health and CMV-seronegative. CDR3 DNA sequence: TGTGCCAGCAGCCCCCATAGCCAGAGCTCCTACAATGAGCAGTTCTTC. As protein: CASSPHSQSSYNEQFF.